These 30 T cell receptor beta chains came from one sample sequenced in a study of human T cells and chemical hapten exposure. Time point here: patch test 3, about 24 weeks after DPC sensitization. Treatment described: therapeutic diphenylcyclopropenone sensitization with weekly scalp DPC. TCRdb reprocessed the RACE reads with MiXCR, giving one entry per CDR3 protein. The repertoire has about 90,000 distinct CDR3 sequences, roughly a tenth of them found once; the top ten carry 1.1%. The sample consisted of whole blood, taken in connection with sensitization to the hapten diphenylcyclopropenone (DPC). The receptors derive from a woman in her 30s with alopecia areata. Some clones in this sample may be carry-over from other donors' samples.

This clonotype was recorded a few times. The rearrangement joins TRBV20-1 to TRBJ1-5; TRBD1 matches 9 bases. The V and J ends lost 6 bases and 5 bases, in that order; junction bases with no gene match: 14. The length of the CDR3 is 16 residues. Germline CDR1 reads DFQATT; CDR2 reads SNEGSKA (reference sequence). The CDR3 coding sequence is TGCAGTGCCGCTGGATACCGGGACAGGGAAGATCAGCCCCAGCATTTT. Amino acids: CSAAGYRDREDQPQHF.

V gene TRBV29-1 combines with J gene TRBJ1-2, with unresolved D. The germline gives CDR1 SQVTM, CDR2 ANQGSEA. The V and J ends lost 2 bases and 4 bases respectively, with 8 bases between them. This CDR3 spans 12 amino acids. The CDR3 nucleotides read TGCAGCGTTGAACGCCCAGGCTATGGCTACACCTTC. It codes for CSVERPGYGYTF.

The rearrangement links TRBV6-1 to TRBJ2-7, with unresolved D. In germline, CDR1 is MNHNS, CDR2 SASEGT. With 0 bases removed from V and 4 bases from J, the gap between germline ends came to 4 bases. The CDR3 loop spans 12 amino acids. For the CDR3, the DNA is TGTGCCAGCAGTGAAGCGTGTTACGAGCAGTACTTC. It yields the protein CASSEACYEQYF.

This chain links TRBV28 with TRBJ1-6; D is unclear. CDR3 length: 16 amino acids. The V and J ends lost 6 bases and 0 bases respectively, with 12 bases between them. Germline CDR1 and CDR2: MDHEN and SYDVKM. CDR3 bases: TGTGCCAGCAGAACCCTACAGAGCTCCTATAATTCACCCCTCCACTTT. Translated: CASRTLQSSYNSPLHF.

This clonotype was picked up a small number of times. The chain carries TRBV18 and TRBJ1-1, with TRBD1 identical over 7 bases. The CDR3 totals 15 residues. The J segment lost 5 bases and the V segment lost 0 bases, leaving 6 bases of the junction unmatched. Germline loops: CDR1 KGHSH, CDR2 LQKENI. The CDR3 sequence: CASSPPVGQKTEAFF. The CDR3 DNA reads as TGTGCCAGCTCACCACCCGTGGGACAGAAGACTGAAGCTTTCTTT.

This clonotype was found many times. The V and J genes are TRBV20-1 and TRBJ2-1, with 7 nucleotides matching TRBD2. The CDR3 sequence is 18 residues long. The V segment lost 4 bases and the J segment 1 base; nucleotides outside the gene matches: 16. Germline CDR1 is DFQATT and CDR2 is SNEGSKA (reference sequence). The CDR3 is CSAKLDGGGSISYNEQFF. CDR3 nucleotide sequence: TGCAGTGCTAAATTGGATGGAGGCGGGAGTATTTCCTACAATGAGCAGTTCTTC.

The chain employs TRBV7-2 and TRBJ1-5, with 7 bases matching TRBD1. The CDR3 covers 14 residues. The V segment lost 3 bases and the J segment 11 bases; nucleotides outside the gene matches: 10. CDR1 and CDR2 from the germline V gene are SGHTA and FQGNSA. As DNA, the CDR3 is TGTGCCAGCAGCTTTCAGGGGGGCTCGGTGACCCAGCATTTT. Translating gives CASSFQGGSVTQHF.

This clonotype has a count of ten or more. The genes are TRBV10-3 and TRBJ2-4; D is ambiguous. The germline V gene has CDR1 ENHRY and CDR2 SYGVKD. With 2 bases removed from V and 0 bases from J, the gap between germline ends came to 14 bases. This CDR3 is built from 17 residues. The CDR3 nucleotides read TGTGCCATCAGTGAGGCGGACGGTTTGCTAGCCAAAAACATTCAGTACTTC. It yields the protein CAISEADGLLAKNIQYF.

This clonotype was observed a few times. The rearrangement links TRBV28 to TRBJ1-5, with a possible D match to TRBD1 (5 bases). The ends were cut back, 4 bases at V and 7 bases at J, with 11 bases in the middle. This CDR3 region has 13 residues. Per the germline V gene, CDR1 is MDHEN and CDR2 is SYDVKM. CDR3 loop: CASSYRGGQPQHF. The CDR3 DNA reads as TGTGCCAGCAGTTATCGGGGGGGACAGCCCCAGCATTTT.

This clonotype was observed at least ten times. This rearrangement joins TRBV29-1 to TRBJ2-3, with 7 bases lining up with TRBD2. Germline loops: CDR1 SQVTM, CDR2 ANQGSEA. Trimming removed 4 bases from V and 3 bases from J; junction bases left unmatched: 4. The CDR3 totals 13 residues. The CDR3 sequence is CSVGPGGTDTQYF. CDR3 nucleotide sequence: TGCAGCGTTGGCCCCGGGGGGACAGATACGCAGTATTTT.

The sample holds many counts of this clonotype. The rearrangement uses TRBV7-8 and TRBJ1-1, with TRBD1 matching over 9 bases. This CDR3 region has 16 residues. After removal of 2 bases from V and 0 bases from J, the junction contained 4 bases not matched to a gene. Germline assignment: CDR1 SGHVS and CDR2 FQNEAQ. CDR3 sequence reads: CASSLSGQGLNTEAFF. CDR3 DNA sequence: TGTGCCAGCAGCTTATCAGGACAGGGGTTGAACACTGAAGCTTTCTTT.

There are many counts of this clonotype. This rearrangement joins TRBV29-1 to TRBJ2-1, with 11 bases that match TRBD2. The CDR3 sequence is 14 residues long. CDR1 and CDR2 from the germline V gene are SQVTM and ANQGSEA. Trimming took 2 bases from V and 12 from J; bases not matched to a gene: 9. The DNA of the CDR3 is TGCAGCGTTGAAAGTTTAGCGGGAGGGCCCGTGCAGTTCTTC. This gives the protein CSVESLAGGPVQFF.

This clonotype was counted at least ten times. V is TRBV7-9 and J is TRBJ1-5; D unresolved. The V end was cut by 4 bases, the J end by 4 bases, with 5 bases between. From germline, CDR1 is SEHNR and CDR2 FQNEAQ (reference sequence). CDR3 length: 12 amino acids. The CDR3 bases are TGTGCCAGCAGCTCCCCAAATCAGCCCCAGCATTTT. The encoded protein is CASSSPNQPQHF.

Only a few counts were recorded for this clonotype. CDR3 in DNA: TGTGCCAGCAGTTACGGCGCGGGGGCAGGGGCCAACGTCCTGACTTTC. Translated: CASSYGAGAGANVLTF. This chain links TRBV6-5 with TRBJ2-6, with D perhaps TRBD2 (7 bases). The length of the CDR3 is 16 residues. V gave up 2 bases and J gave up 4 bases, with 12 bases separating them. The germline gives CDR1 MNHEY, CDR2 SVGAGI.

This clonotype was detected ten times or more. The V and J genes are TRBV15 and TRBJ2-1, with 12 bases fitting TRBD2. The CDR3 has 16 amino acids. Germline CDR1 LNHNV, CDR2 YYDKDF (reference sequence). Trimming took 7 bases from V and 1 from J; bases not matched to a gene: 5. CDR3 in DNA: TGTGCCACCAAGCCACTAGCGGGAGGTTCCTACAATGAGCAGTTCTTC. Encoded protein: CATKPLAGGSYNEQFF.

The CDR3: CASRTGDEKLFF. CDR3 nucleotide sequence: TGTGCCAGCCGGACAGGCGACGAAAAACTGTTTTTT. The chain has TRBV6-5 and TRBJ1-4, with 7 nucleotides matching TRBD1. The V segment lost 8 bases and the J segment 8 bases; nucleotides outside the gene matches: 5. CDR1 and CDR2 (germline): MNHEY, SVGAGI. The CDR3 covers 12 residues.

The sample holds many counts of this clonotype. The gene calls are TRBV5-1 and TRBJ1-4; D possibly corresponds to TRBD1 (6 bases). Trimming removed 4 bases from V and 7 bases from J, with 14 bases in between. Germline V gene sequence: CDR1 SGHRS, CDR2 YFSETQ. The CDR3 has 14 amino acids. The CDR3 loop is CASSEQGGGEKLFF. The CDR3 region has the DNA TGCGCCAGCAGCGAACAGGGTGGGGGTGAAAAACTGTTTTTT.

This clonotype came up a few times. The rearrangement joins TRBV12-3 or TRBV12-4 to TRBJ2-1, with D perhaps being TRBD1 or TRBD2 (6 bases each). This CDR3 comprises 16 residues. V shed 0 bases and J shed 3 bases, with 12 bases lying between them. The CDR3 loop is CASSLARGPDYNEQFF. In DNA, the CDR3 is TGTGCCAGCAGTTTAGCCCGGGGGCCAGACTACAATGAGCAGTTCTTC.

This clonotype was counted ten times or more. The chain recombines TRBV24-1 with TRBJ2-2; D is unclear. There are 13 residues in the CDR3. The germline V and J ends were trimmed by 5 bases and 5 bases, with 8 bases remaining between them. CDR1 and CDR2 (germline): KGHDR, SFDVKD. The CDR3 sequence is CATSAITTGELFF. In DNA, the CDR3 is TGTGCCACCAGTGCAATCACAACCGGGGAGCTGTTTTTT.

The chain joins TRBV7-2 to TRBJ1-1; D is ambiguous. The germline V and J ends were trimmed by 5 bases and 6 bases, with 13 bases remaining between them. From germline, CDR1 is SGHTA and CDR2 FQGNSA. The CDR3 is made up of 13 amino acids. CDR3 sequence (DNA): TGTGCCAGCAGCCCCACGTCTAGCCCTGAAGCTTTCTTT. Its translation: CASSPTSSPEAFF.

In its sample, this clonotype was seen many times. An end of the junction does not agree with germline; a read error may underlie this. J is TRBJ1-1 and V is TRBV3-1, with a possible D match to TRBD1 (5 bases). There are 11 residues in the CDR3. The germline CDR1 and CDR2 sequences are LGHDT and YNNKEL (reference sequence). The CDR3 nucleotides read TGTGCCAGCAGCCAAGGGGGGAGGGGCCTCTTT. Amino acid sequence: CASSQGGRGLF.

This clonotype was seen many times. The chain couples TRBV18 to TRBJ2-7; D is unresolved. The CDR3 has 14 residues. The V end was cut by 2 bases, the J end by 3 bases, with 11 bases between. From germline, CDR1 is KGHSH and CDR2 LQKENI. CDR3 amino acids: CASSPSHGLYEQYF. The CDR3, as DNA: TGTGCCAGCTCACCATCCCATGGCCTCTACGAGCAGTACTTC.

This clonotype was observed many times. This chain joins TRBV3-2 and TRBJ2-3; TRBD2 was called by the table and not checked on the DNA. TRBV3-2 is given as a pseudogene. The CDR3 spans 17 residues. The CDR3 reads CASSLTSGPVGTDTQYF. Here the CDR3 DNA reads TGTGCCAGCAGCCTGACTAGCGGGCCCGTGGGCACAGATACGCAGTATTTT.

This clonotype appeared a few times. J is TRBJ2-2 and V is TRBV19; the D is unclear. In germline, CDR1 is LNHDA, CDR2 SQIVND (reference sequence). CDR3 length equals 15 residues. V was clipped by 5 bases and J by 0 bases, with 10 bases between them. Written as DNA, the CDR3 is TGTGCCAGTAGTCTTTGGACGGCGAACACCGGGGAGCTGTTTTTT. Protein product: CASSLWTANTGELFF.

The chain combines TRBV19 with TRBJ2-1, with TRBD2 matching over 7 bases. The CDR3 runs to 16 residues. J lost 2 bases, V lost 6 bases, and 10 bases had no gene match. In germline, CDR1 is LNHDA, CDR2 SQIVND (reference sequence). CDR3: CASSPGRGGTYNEQFF. In DNA form, the CDR3 reads TGTGCCAGTAGCCCTGGGAGGGGCGGTACCTACAATGAGCAGTTCTTC. The full variable domain, with the rest looked up from reference TRBV19 and TRBJ2-1, is DGGITQSPKYLFRKEGQNVTLSCEQNLNHDAMYWYRQDPGQGLRLIYYSQIVNDFQKGDIAEGYSVSREKKESFPLTVTSAQKNPTAFYLCASSPGRGGTYNEQFFGPGTRLTVL.

This chain links TRBV5-3 with TRBJ2-4; no firm D call. TRBV5-3 is an ORF; its function is uncertain. The CDR3 contains 13 residues. Trimming stripped 2 bases from V and 10 bases from J, with 13 bases between. The CDR3 loop reads CARSFSGIAIQYF. The CDR3, as DNA: TGTGCCAGAAGCTTTAGTGGCATTGCTATTCAGTACTTC.

V gene TRBV28 combines with J gene TRBJ2-1; D gene unclear. V dropped 3 bases and J dropped 3 bases, with 12 bases sitting between them. CDR1 and CDR2 from the germline V gene are MDHEN and SYDVKM. The CDR3 consists of 15 residues. CDR3 residues: CASSFEAFGYNEQFF. CDR3 nucleotide sequence: TGTGCCAGCAGTTTTGAGGCCTTTGGCTACAATGAGCAGTTCTTC.

This clonotype was observed at least ten times. The chain links TRBV13 to TRBJ1-1; perhaps TRBD1 as D (6 bases). The CDR3 spans 14 residues. V was cut by 4 bases and J by 6 bases, with 15 bases left in between. CDR1 PRHDT and CDR2 FYEKMQ come from the germline V gene (reference sequence). Here the CDR3 DNA reads TGTGCCAGCAGCTCCACAGGGAGTGGGGCTGAAGCTTTCTTT. It encodes CASSSTGSGAEAFF.

The rearrangement links TRBV5-1 to TRBJ2-3, with 8 bases lining up with TRBD1. CDR1 and CDR2 (germline): SGHRS, YFSETQ. Trimming cost V 3 bases and J 0 bases; bases outside gene matches: 6. This CDR3 has 16 amino acids. CDR3 in amino acids: CASSYQGARSTDTQYF. The CDR3 nucleotides are TGCGCCAGCAGCTATCAGGGGGCAAGAAGCACAGATACGCAGTATTTT.

This clonotype was seen at least ten times. CDR3 coding DNA: TGTGCCAGCAGTTTGGACGGACCCAATCAGCCCCAGCATTTT. This codes for CASSLDGPNQPQHF. The chain combines TRBV12-3 or TRBV12-4 with TRBJ1-5; D is unresolved. Trimming took off 3 bases at V and 3 bases at J, with 9 bases between the two ends. CDR3 length: 14 residues.